This TCR beta chain is from a study of T cell clones after liver transplantation. Sequencing of dividing CFSE-low cells from the MLR defined alloreactive TCRbeta sequences. The length of the CDR3 is 15 residues. Germline CDR1 is KGHSH and CDR2 is LQKENI. V was trimmed by 0 bases and J by 2 bases, leaving 9 bases between them. As regards this clone: Its antigen is not known.

Using immunoSEQ multiplex PCR, the repertoire was profiled, and TCRdb retains in-frame clones only, with some absent. The sample yields fewer than 6,000 clones, roughly 27% seen once. Sequences were obtained from CD4+ T cells from cultured PBMCs. The chain employs TRBV18 and TRBJ2-3; D is ambiguous. This receptor was identified in a human patient who received a liver transplant. Some T cells may be provided by the graft donor. CDR3: CASSPPVSITDTQYF. In DNA, the CDR3 is TGTGCCAGCTCACCACCTGTATCTATCACAGATACGCAGTATTTT.